What follows are 12 T cell receptor beta chains derived from one specimen sequenced in a study of blood T cell repertoires in COVID-19 (TCRdb year 2020). Library prep was done by the immunoSEQ multiplex PCR assay. TCRdb took this table from immuneACCESS and kept in-frame rearrangements with V and J called. Such tables lack part of the clones; where checked against another copy, unresolved V genes explain under half of the gap, and the rest is unexplained. This sample comprises 28,000 or so clones, approximately 87% of them detected only once. The ten largest account for 7.5% to 8% of the sample. The sequenced sample consisted of peripheral blood. The receptors shown here come from a human donor in a cohort sampled during active COVID-19.

The chain uses TRBV5-1 and TRBJ2-3; 15 positions agree with TRBD2. The CDR3 spans 16 residues. V was clipped by 2 bases and J by 4 bases; unmatched bases: 2. Germline-derived CDR1 and CDR2 are SGHRS and YFSETQ. Written as DNA, the CDR3 is TGCGCCAGCAGCTTCGGACTAGCGGGAGGGTCAGATACGCAGTATTTT. Protein sequence: CASSFGLAGGSDTQYF.

CDR3 region: CASRSAGTSVYNEQFF. CDR3 sequence (DNA): TGTGCCAGCAGATCGGCCGGGACTAGCGTCTACAATGAGCAGTTCTTC. The chain links TRBV11-2 to TRBJ2-1, with 10 bases matching TRBD2. The CDR3 consists of 16 residues. The V gene's germline CDR1 is SGHAT and CDR2 FQNNGV. V trimming: 6 bases; J trimming: 3 bases; junction bases outside the gene matches: 8.

The CDR3 is CASSVGTGGEQYF. Written as DNA, the CDR3 is TGTGCCAGCAGCGTAGGGACGGGAGGGGAGCAGTACTTC. V gene TRBV9 combines with J gene TRBJ2-7; 8 bases are a match to TRBD2. The germline V gene has CDR1 SGDLS and CDR2 YYNGEE. The V segment lost 0 bases and the J segment 7 bases; nucleotides outside the gene matches: 3. The CDR3 has 13 amino acids.

The chain combines TRBV25-1 with TRBJ2-7, with a possible D match to TRBD2 (5 bases). This CDR3 region has 13 residues. Trimming took 6 bases from V and 2 from J, leaving 11 bases between them. The germline V gene has CDR1 MGHDK and CDR2 SYGVNS. In DNA, the CDR3 is TGTGCCAGCAGGGCGGAGGACGCCTACGAGCAGTACTTC. Encoded protein: CASRAEDAYEQYF.

The chain uses TRBV3-1 (or the pseudogene TRBV3-2) and TRBJ2-2; the match to TRBD2 covers 8 bases. Germline CDR1 reads LGHDT; CDR2 reads YNNKEL (reference sequence). The CDR3 contains 16 residues. Trimming cost V 1 base and J 4 bases; bases outside gene matches: 5. CDR3 bases: TGTGCCAGCAGCCAAGCCGGGAGGGGGGTCACCGGGGAGCTGTTTTTT. Protein sequence: CASSQAGRGVTGELFF.

V is TRBV20-1 and J is TRBJ1-3; TRBD1 agrees at 7 bases. V trimming: 8 bases; J trimming: 2 bases; junction bases outside the gene matches: 0. The CDR3 totals 11 residues. Germline CDR1 reads DFQATT; CDR2 reads SNEGSKA (reference sequence). The DNA for the CDR3 is TGCAGTACAGGGGCTGGAAACACCATATATTTT. Residues: CSTGAGNTIYF.

V and J are TRBV19 and TRBJ2-2; D unclear. V was pared by 1 base and J by 0 bases, with 9 bases between. The CDR3 is 16 amino acids. Germline V gene lookup returns CDR1 LNHDA and CDR2 SQIVND (reference sequence). The CDR3 sequence is CASSIGSAANTGELFF. In DNA, the CDR3 is TGTGCCAGTAGTATAGGGAGCGCCGCGAACACCGGGGAGCTGTTTTTT.

V is TRBV10-1 and J is TRBJ2-2, with D possibly matching TRBD2 (6 bases). Trimming took off 2 bases at V and 5 bases at J, with 12 bases between the two ends. In germline, CDR1 is WNHNN, CDR2 SYGVQD (reference sequence). The CDR3 runs 15 residues. DNA of the CDR3: TGCGCCAGCAGTGAGCAGATTAGCGGTACCGGGGAGCTGTTTTTT. Its translation: CASSEQISGTGELFF.

The chain recombines TRBV7-2 with TRBJ2-7, with 9 bases that match TRBD2. After removal of 5 bases from V and 2 bases from J, the junction contained 10 bases not matched to a gene. The CDR3 sequence is 16 residues long. CDR1 and CDR2 (germline): SGHTA, FQGNSA. CDR3 nucleotide sequence: TGTGCCAGCAGCGCCCAATCTAGCGGGGCGCCCTACGAGCAGTACTTC. It specifies CASSAQSSGAPYEQYF.

The chain has TRBV19 and TRBJ2-5; 10 nucleotides align to TRBD1. The CDR3 is made up of 17 amino acids. With V trimmed by 5 bases and J by 1 base, 10 bases remained unmatched. The V gene's germline CDR1 is LNHDA and CDR2 SQIVND (reference sequence). This CDR3 reads CASSVRGQGGFQETQYF. As DNA, the CDR3 is TGTGCCAGTAGTGTACGAGGACAGGGGGGATTCCAAGAGACCCAGTACTTC.

The rearrangement joins TRBV28 to TRBJ1-4; no definite D call. Germline V gene sequence: CDR1 MDHEN, CDR2 SYDVKM. The CDR3 has 15 amino acids. The V end was cut by 3 bases, the J end by 7 bases, with 15 bases between. CDR3 coding DNA: TGTGCCAGCAGTTTGAGGGTACGAGTCGGTGAAAAACTGTTTTTT. Its translation: CASSLRVRVGEKLFF.

The chain employs TRBV10-3 and TRBJ1-1, with D unclear. The CDR3 has 11 residues. Germline CDR1 and CDR2: ENHRY and SYGVKD. V was pared by 10 bases and J by 2 bases, with 8 bases between. The CDR3 region is CATKLNTEAFF. The CDR3 DNA is TGTGCCACTAAACTAAACACTGAAGCTTTCTTT.